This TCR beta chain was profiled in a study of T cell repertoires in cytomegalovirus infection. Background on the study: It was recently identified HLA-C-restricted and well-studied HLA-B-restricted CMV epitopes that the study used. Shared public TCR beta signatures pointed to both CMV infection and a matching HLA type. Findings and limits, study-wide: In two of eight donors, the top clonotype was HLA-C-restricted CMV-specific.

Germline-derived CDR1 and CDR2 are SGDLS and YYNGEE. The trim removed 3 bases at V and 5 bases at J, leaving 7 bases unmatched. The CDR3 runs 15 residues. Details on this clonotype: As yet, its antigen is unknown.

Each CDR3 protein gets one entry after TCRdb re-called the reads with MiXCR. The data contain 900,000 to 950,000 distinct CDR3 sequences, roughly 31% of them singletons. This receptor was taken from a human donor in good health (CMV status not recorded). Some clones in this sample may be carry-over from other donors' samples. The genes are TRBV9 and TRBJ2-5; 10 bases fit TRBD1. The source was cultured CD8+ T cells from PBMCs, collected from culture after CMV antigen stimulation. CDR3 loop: CASSEGQGRAETQYF. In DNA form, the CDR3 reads TGTGCCAGCAGCGAGGGACAGGGGAGGGCCGAGACCCAGTACTTC.